Below are 9 T cell receptor beta chains sequenced from a single sample in a study of post-analysis software for immune sequencing data. The TCR beta cDNA libraries contained unique molecular identifiers. TCRdb itself ran the PCR reads through MiXCR, one entry per CDR3 protein. This sample has roughly 800,000 distinct CDR3 sequences, with approximately 44% found just once. Study findings and constraints: Controls had lower frequencies than patients of about five TRBV segments, which included TRBV5-6, TRBV5-1 and TRBV20-1.

Antigens for these TCRs are unknown. Source material: blood. These receptors all come from a girl aged 10 to 17 with multiple sclerosis.

This clonotype was seen once. The V call is TRBV6-2 or TRBV6-3, the J call TRBJ2-7, with 10 bases fitting TRBD1. The last part of the DNA fits TRBJ2-4 better; the J call may be wrong. CDR3 length: 14 amino acids. The V gene's germline CDR1 is MNHEY and CDR2 SVGEGT. The DNA of the CDR3 is TGTGCCAGCAGTTTCGGGGACAGGGGAAACATTCAGTACTTC. This encodes CASSFGDRGNIQYF.

The chain carries TRBV6-1 and TRBJ1-1; the D is unclear. Between the trimmed V and J ends, which lost 3 bases and 5 bases, there was a span of 7 bases. Looked up from germline, CDR1 is MNHNS and CDR2 is SASEGT. The CDR3 consists of 12 residues. CDR3 residues: CASSDPGTEAFF. CDR3 DNA sequence: TGTGCCAGCAGTGATCCGGGGACTGAAGCTTTCTTT.

V gene TRBV9 combines with J gene TRBJ1-6; no clear D. The CDR3 loop spans 12 amino acids. Trimming took 2 bases from V and 8 from J, leaving 5 bases between them. The germline V gene has CDR1 SGDLS and CDR2 YYNGEE. Written as DNA, the CDR3 is TGTGCCAGCAGCGTTGGGGATTCACCCCTCCACTTT. It encodes CASSVGDSPLHF.

The rearrangement links TRBV5-1 to TRBJ2-7, with no clear D. V was shortened by 1 base and J by 2 bases, with 10 bases between the two germline ends. Germline V gene sequence: CDR1 SGHRS, CDR2 YFSETQ. The CDR3 covers 14 residues. CDR3 region: CASSLRPKPYEQYF. In DNA form, the CDR3 reads TGCGCCAGCAGCTTGAGACCGAAACCCTACGAGCAGTACTTC.

The CDR3 nucleotides are TGTGCCAGCAGTGAAGGCCGGACACTCAATGAGCAGTTCTTC. The encoded protein is CASSEGRTLNEQFF. The chain has TRBV25-1 and TRBJ2-1; possible D gene TRBD1, 5 bases. There are 14 residues in the CDR3. Trimming shortened V by 2 bases and J by 6 bases, and 11 bases separated the two germline ends. Germline CDR1 reads MGHDK; CDR2 reads SYGVNS. Full variable domain (outside the CDR3, taken from reference TRBV25-1 and TRBJ2-1): EADIYQTPRYLVIGTGKKITLECSQTMGHDKMYWYQQDPGMELHLIHYSYGVNSTEKGDLSSESTVSRIRTEHFPLTLESARPSHTSQYLCASSEGRTLNEQFFGPGTRLTVL.

V usage is TRBV12-3 or TRBV12-4 and J usage is TRBJ2-3; TRBD2 matches 13 bases. With V trimmed by 5 bases and J by 4 bases, 6 bases remained unmatched. The CDR3 sequence is 16 residues long. CDR3 bases: TGTGCCAGCAGTCCCCGTACTAGCGGGGGGGCAGATACGCAGTATTTT. Amino acid sequence: CASSPRTSGGADTQYF.

This clonotype was seen a few times. The chain links TRBV9 to TRBJ2-5; the D gene is possibly TRBD2 (5 bases). V was shortened by 3 bases and J by 5 bases, with 14 bases between the two germline ends. This CDR3 has 14 amino acids. Germline V lookup: CDR1 SGDLS, CDR2 YYNGEE. For the CDR3, the DNA is TGTGCCAGCAGCGCCCTACGGGGATATGAGACCCAGTACTTC. Its protein is CASSALRGYETQYF.

This clonotype was recorded a few times. This chain connects TRBV15 to TRBJ2-1; 8 nucleotides line up with TRBD2. Germline V gives CDR1 LNHNV, CDR2 YYDKDF (reference sequence). The V gene end was trimmed by 9 bases and the J gene end by 2 bases; junction bases not matched to a gene: 6. This CDR3 region has 14 residues. CDR3 residues: CATGATSAYNEQFF. As DNA, the CDR3 is TGTGCCACTGGGGCGACTAGCGCCTACAATGAGCAGTTCTTC. Full variable domain (rest looked up from reference TRBV15 and TRBJ2-1): DAMVIQNPRYQVTQFGKPVTLSCSQTLNHNVMYWYQQKSSQAPKLLFHYYDKDFNNEADTPDNFQSRRPNTSFCFLDIRSPGLGDTAMYLCATGATSAYNEQFFGPGTRLTVL.

This clonotype was observed a handful of times. The gene calls are TRBV9 and TRBJ2-1; perhaps TRBD2 as D (5 bases). Gene TRBJ2-7 matches the end of the DNA better, so the J call may be wrong. CDR1 is SGDLS and CDR2 is YYNGEE in the germline V gene. The CDR3 length is 14 residues. The CDR3 loop is CASSVGSDAYEQYF. CDR3 in DNA: TGTGCCAGCAGCGTAGGTAGCGACGCCTACGAGCAGTACTTC.